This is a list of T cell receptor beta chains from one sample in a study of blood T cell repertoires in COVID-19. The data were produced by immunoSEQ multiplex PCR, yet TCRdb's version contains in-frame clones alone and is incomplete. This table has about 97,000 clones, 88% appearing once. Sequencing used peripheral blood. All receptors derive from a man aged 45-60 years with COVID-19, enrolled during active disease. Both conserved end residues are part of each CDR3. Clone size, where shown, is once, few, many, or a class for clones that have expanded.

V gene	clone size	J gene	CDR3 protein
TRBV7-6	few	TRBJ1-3	CASSSTRDTSSGNTIYF
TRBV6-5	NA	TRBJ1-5	CASRGQQNQPQHF
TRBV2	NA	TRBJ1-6	CASSGEGQGNSPLHF
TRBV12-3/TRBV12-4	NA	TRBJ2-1	CASSPPSGGAVF
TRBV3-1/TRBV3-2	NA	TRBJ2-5	CASSQTSAETQYF
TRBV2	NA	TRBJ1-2	CASRPGRQGIGYTF
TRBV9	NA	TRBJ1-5	CASSRDTGDQPQHF
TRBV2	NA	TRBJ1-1	CASSDKTPHHEAFF
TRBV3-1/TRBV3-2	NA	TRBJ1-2	CASSQAPSGGYGYTF
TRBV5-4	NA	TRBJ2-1	CASSPALTGGAYNEQFF
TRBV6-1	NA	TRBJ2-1	CASSELTSAYNEQFF
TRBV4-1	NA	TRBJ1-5	CASSQTGQINQPQHF
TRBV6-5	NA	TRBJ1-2	CASSYSRVSGGYTF
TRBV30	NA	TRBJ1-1	CAWRGPGARSTEAFF
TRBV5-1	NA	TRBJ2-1	CASSLRLAAYNEQFF
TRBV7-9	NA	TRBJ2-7	CASSPFYEQYF
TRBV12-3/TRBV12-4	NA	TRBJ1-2	CASTGQGFGYTF
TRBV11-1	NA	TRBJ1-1	CASSRQGGMNTEAFF
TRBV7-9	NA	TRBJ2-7	CASSPPGGPYEQYF
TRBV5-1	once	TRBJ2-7	CASSQWGRQGVYEQYF
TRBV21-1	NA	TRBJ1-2	CASSKDWGVEPNYGYTF
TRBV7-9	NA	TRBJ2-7	CASSPRTSGGLGEQYF
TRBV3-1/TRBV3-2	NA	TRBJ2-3	CASSQLMTGTDTQYF
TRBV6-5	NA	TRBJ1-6	CASNRGGSPLHF